A single sample is the source of the 30 T cell receptor beta chains below, sequenced in a study of cytotoxic CD8 clonotypes in ibrutinib-treated CLL (dated by TCRdb to about 2021). Library preparation employed the immunoSEQ multiplex PCR assay. The table comes from immuneACCESS by way of TCRdb, which keeps in-frame sequences with V and J called. Part of the clones is missing from these tables; in studies checked, under half for an unresolved V gene and the rest for unknown reasons. Here the sample has 250,000 to 350,000 clones; roughly 76% occur a single time. Of the sample, about 5.8% is held by the ten largest clones. The time point label of this sample denotes: progressive disease on ibrutinib. Specimen: PBMCs, collected at disease progression, from a patient treated with ibrutinib. These TCRs come from a human donor with chronic lymphocytic leukemia.

This chain connects TRBV5-1 to TRBJ2-7; possibly TRBD2 for D (5 bases). V was pared by 1 base and J by 1 base, with 12 bases between. The CDR3 has 15 residues. Looked up from germline, CDR1 is SGHRS and CDR2 is YFSETQ. The CDR3 DNA reads TGCGCCAGCAGCTTGTTGGGAACGGGGTCCTACGAGCAGTACTTC. Translating gives CASSLLGTGSYEQYF. Using reference TRBV5-1 and TRBJ2-7 for the parts outside the CDR3, the full variable domain is KAGVTQTPRYLIKTRGQQVTLSCSPISGHRSVSWYQQTPGQGLQFLFEYFSETQRNKGNFPGRFSGRQFSNSRSEMNVSTLELGDSALYLCASSLLGTGSYEQYFGPGTRLTVT.

The chain carries TRBV9 and TRBJ2-5, with D possibly TRBD1 on 6 matching bases. TRBJ2-7 matches the DNA end more closely, so the J call is doubtful. The CDR3 has 15 residues. Per the germline V gene, CDR1 is SGDLS and CDR2 is YYNGEE. The CDR3 protein is CASSAQTGSSYEQYF. CDR3 DNA: TGTGCCAGCAGCGCCCAAACAGGGAGCTCCTACGAGCAGTACTTC.

The rearrangement joins TRBV6-6 to TRBJ1-6; 8 positions agree with TRBD1. Germline CDR1 is MNHNY and CDR2 is SVGAGI (reference sequence). The CDR3 is made up of 14 amino acids. After removal of 3 bases from V and 14 bases from J, the junction contained 9 bases not matched to a gene. Here the CDR3 reads CASSYRDRSRALHF. Here the CDR3 DNA reads TGTGCCAGCAGTTATCGGGACAGGAGCCGGGCCCTCCACTTT.

The rearrangement links TRBV6-5 to TRBJ2-1; 10 nucleotides line up with TRBD2. This CDR3 has 15 amino acids. The ends lost 2 bases at V and 7 bases at J; junction bases unmatched: 5. Germline V gene lookup returns CDR1 MNHEY and CDR2 SVGAGI. The chain's CDR3 is CASSYTVAGGNEQFF. Written as DNA, the CDR3 is TGTGCCAGCAGTTACACGGTAGCGGGAGGTAATGAGCAGTTCTTC.

This sequence joins TRBV5-6 and TRBJ1-2; 9 nucleotides align to TRBD1. J lost 4 bases, V lost 3 bases, and 16 bases had no gene match. Germline V CDR1 and CDR2: SGHDT, YYEEEE. The CDR3 extends over 18 amino acids. The CDR3 loop is CASSSAKQGARAIYGYTF. The DNA of the CDR3 is TGTGCCAGCAGCTCAGCCAAACAGGGGGCAAGGGCGATCTATGGCTACACCTTC.

The chain links TRBV7-6 to TRBJ2-2, with 9 bases lining up with TRBD1. V gave up 5 bases and J gave up 6 bases; unmatched junction bases: 7. Germline V gives CDR1 SGHVS, CDR2 FNYEAQ. CDR3 size: 15 residues. In DNA, the CDR3 is TGTGCCAGCAGCCCTGGGACAGGGTTTTCCGGGGAGCTGTTTTTT. This sequence encodes CASSPGTGFSGELFF.

V usage is TRBV18 and J usage is TRBJ2-5; D unresolved. This CDR3 has 15 residues. Germline assignment: CDR1 KGHSH and CDR2 LQKENI. Trimming removed 4 bases at V and 5 bases at J, with 17 bases between. CDR3 sequence (DNA): TGTGCCAGCTCACTACGAAGAGAATCACGGGAGACCCAGTACTTC. It codes for CASSLRRESRETQYF.

This clone was seen a few times. The V call is TRBV19, the J call TRBJ1-4; D unclear. The CDR3 covers 12 residues. Germline CDR1 and CDR2: LNHDA and SQIVND (reference sequence). Trimming cost V 7 bases and J 14 bases, with 17 bases left between them. The CDR3 sequence is CASTKLDQRLFF. DNA of the CDR3: TGTGCCAGTACTAAGCTCGACCAGAGGCTGTTTTTT. Drawing the rest from reference TRBV19 and TRBJ1-4, the complete variable domain is DGGITQSPKYLFRKEGQNVTLSCEQNLNHDAMYWYRQDPGQGLRLIYYSQIVNDFQKGDIAEGYSVSREKKESFPLTVTSAQKNPTAFYLCASTKLDQRLFFGSGTQLSVL.

The chain recombines TRBV10-3 with TRBJ2-1, with TRBD1 identical over 9 bases. Germline V gene sequence: CDR1 ENHRY, CDR2 SYGVKD. The V and J ends lost 6 bases and 7 bases, in that order; junction bases with no gene match: 13. This CDR3 is 16 amino acids long. The CDR3 loop is CAIRDSGQGAGNEQFF. The CDR3 region has the DNA TGTGCCATCAGAGACTCGGGACAGGGCGCCGGGAATGAGCAGTTCTTC.

The genes are TRBV7-6 and TRBJ1-1; a possible D gene is TRBD1 (5 bases). This CDR3 spans 14 amino acids. The germline V and J ends were trimmed by 5 bases and 3 bases, with 13 bases remaining between them. Germline CDR1 and CDR2: SGHVS and FNYEAQ. CDR3 coding DNA: TGTGCCAGCAGCCAAAGCCTGGGGCACACTGAAGCTTTCTTT. It specifies CASSQSLGHTEAFF.

V usage is TRBV2 and J usage is TRBJ1-5; 9 bases line up with TRBD1. The V and J ends lost 7 bases and 6 bases, in that order; junction bases with no gene match: 7. CDR3 length: 14 residues. CDR1 SNHLY and CDR2 FYNNEI come from the germline V gene. Written as DNA, the CDR3 is TGTGCCAGCAACACAGGGGGCGGTGGTCAGCCCCAGCATTTT. Protein sequence: CASNTGGGGQPQHF.

In this sample, this clone turned up a few times. The chain employs TRBV6-5 and TRBJ2-5, with a possible D match to TRBD2 (5 bases). The germline gives CDR1 MNHEY, CDR2 SVGAGI. Trimming cost V 2 bases and J 4 bases, with 11 bases left between them. The CDR3 is 14 amino acids. The CDR3 sequence is CASSYLGGSETQYF. The CDR3 DNA follows: TGTGCCAGCAGTTACCTGGGCGGGTCAGAGACCCAGTACTTC.

The chain links TRBV18 to TRBJ1-1, with D perhaps TRBD1 (6 bases). Germline assignment: CDR1 KGHSH and CDR2 LQKENI. V lost 1 base and J lost 4, with 19 bases in between. The CDR3 is made up of 17 amino acids. The CDR3 protein is CASSPRPPGHWSTEAFF. The CDR3 DNA is TGTGCCAGCTCACCACGACCCCCGGGACACTGGAGCACTGAAGCTTTCTTT.

CDR3 sequence reads: CASSFPGDRWEYGYTF. The CDR3 DNA is TGTGCCAGCAGCTTTCCCGGGGACAGGTGGGAATATGGCTACACCTTC. The chain combines TRBV7-9 with TRBJ1-2; TRBD1 matches at 8 bases. Germline V CDR1 and CDR2: SEHNR, FQNEAQ (reference sequence). CDR3 length: 16 residues. V lost 3 bases, J lost 5 bases, and 11 bases stayed unmatched.

The J gene is TRBJ2-5, the V gene TRBV9; perhaps D is TRBD1 or TRBD2 (5 bases each). The germline CDR1 and CDR2 sequences are SGDLS and YYNGEE. V was cut by 1 base and J by 1 base, with 14 bases left in between. This CDR3 is 16 amino acids long. CDR3 in DNA: TGTGCCAGCAGCGTATTGGTTGGGGGTGGCCAAGAGACCCAGTACTTC. It specifies CASSVLVGGGQETQYF. Looking up the rest from reference TRBV9 and TRBJ2-5 gives the full variable domain: DSGVTQTPKHLITATGQRVTLRCSPRSGDLSVYWYQQSLDQGLQFLIQYYNGEERAKGNILERFSAQQFPDLHSELNLSSLELGDSALYFCASSVLVGGGQETQYFGPGTRLLVL.

CDR3 DNA sequence: TGCGCCAGCAGCGACGCTAGCGGTTGGAGCTCCTACAATGAGCAGTTCTTC. It codes for CASSDASGWSSYNEQFF. This chain connects TRBV5-1 to TRBJ2-1; the match to TRBD2 covers 7 bases. The length of the CDR3 is 17 residues. Germline V gives CDR1 SGHRS, CDR2 YFSETQ. Unmatched junction bases numbered 10, after V lost 4 bases and J lost 0 bases.

The J gene is TRBJ1-2, the V gene TRBV9; no reliable D call. In germline, CDR1 is SGDLS, CDR2 YYNGEE. Trimming removed 2 bases from V and 5 bases from J, with 13 bases in between. The CDR3 sequence is 14 residues long. The chain's CDR3 is CASSVEGIGYGYTF. For the CDR3, the DNA is TGTGCCAGCAGCGTCGAAGGGATTGGGTATGGCTACACCTTC.

The rearrangement uses TRBV6-4 and TRBJ1-5; the match to TRBD1 covers 9 bases. Germline lookup yields CDR1 MRHNA and CDR2 SNTAGT. V trimming: 9 bases; J trimming: 1 base; junction bases outside the gene matches: 10. This CDR3 has 16 amino acids. Here the CDR3 DNA reads TGTGCCAGGAGACGACAGGGGGACCTAAGCAATCAGCCCCAGCATTTT. It is translated as CARRRQGDLSNQPQHF.

The V gene is TRBV6-1, the J gene TRBJ2-7; D possibly matches TRBD1 or TRBD2 (5 bases each). The CDR3 spans 15 residues. CDR1 and CDR2 from the germline V gene are MNHNS and SASEGT. The V and J ends lost 4 bases and 2 bases respectively, with 15 bases between them. The CDR3 is CASSVLPGRPYEQYF. The CDR3 bases are TGTGCCAGCAGTGTCCTTCCGGGACGGCCCTACGAGCAGTACTTC.

V usage is TRBV29-1 and J usage is TRBJ1-5, with D possibly TRBD1 on 6 matching bases. V was clipped by 6 bases and J by 6 bases, with 12 bases between them. CDR1 is SQVTM and CDR2 is ANQGSEA in the germline V gene. The CDR3 consists of 12 residues. The CDR3 region is CSVRDMGQPQHF. The DNA for the CDR3 is TGCAGCGTCCGGGACATGGGTCAGCCCCAGCATTTT. Filled out from reference TRBV29-1 and TRBJ1-5, the complete variable domain reads SAVISQKPSRDICQRGTSLTIQCQVDSQVTMMFWYRQQPGQSLTLIATANQGSEATYESGFVIDKFPISRPNLTFSTLTVSNMSPEDSSIYLCSVRDMGQPQHFGDGTRLSIL.

The CDR3 reads CASSMGTVFTEAFF. In nucleotides, the CDR3 is TGTGCCAGTAGTATGGGTACAGTATTTACTGAAGCTTTCTTT. The chain couples TRBV19 to TRBJ1-1; D gene unclear. The CDR3 runs to 14 residues. V dropped 3 bases and J dropped 5 bases, with 13 bases sitting between them. The germline gives CDR1 LNHDA, CDR2 SQIVND (reference sequence).

V and J are TRBV6-4 and TRBJ1-5; 10 bases line up with TRBD1. The trim removed 6 bases at V and 5 bases at J, leaving 10 bases unmatched. Per the germline V gene, CDR1 is MRHNA and CDR2 is SNTAGT. The CDR3 has 16 residues. The DNA of the CDR3 is TGTGCCAGCAGGAGCCGGGACAGGGGCGGGCATCAGCCCCAGCATTTT. This translates into CASRSRDRGGHQPQHF.

This chain connects TRBV15 to TRBJ2-3; 9 positions agree with TRBD1. V lost 1 base, J lost 5 bases, and 4 bases stayed unmatched. The CDR3 loop spans 15 amino acids. Per germline, CDR1 LNHNV and CDR2 YYDKDF (reference sequence). Here the CDR3 DNA reads TGTGCCACCAGCAGAGGAGACAGGGGGATAGATACGCAGTATTTT. Translated, it gives CATSRGDRGIDTQYF.

This clone showed up just a few times. The chain employs TRBV7-2 and TRBJ2-5, with 7 bases that match TRBD2. The CDR3 runs to 16 residues. Germline V CDR1 and CDR2: SGHTA, FQGNSA. J lost 5 bases, V lost 2 bases, and 11 bases had no gene match. The CDR3 loop is CASSLRRFAGVETQYF. The CDR3 DNA reads as TGTGCCAGCAGCTTAAGGCGTTTCGCGGGGGTGGAGACCCAGTACTTC.

This clone was picked up a small number of times. The rearrangement joins TRBV14 to TRBJ2-3, with 10 bases lining up with TRBD1. Looked up from germline, CDR1 is SGHDN and CDR2 is FVKESK. This CDR3 region has 19 residues. V lost 1 base, J lost 0 bases, and 10 bases stayed unmatched. For the CDR3, the DNA is TGTGCCAGCAGCCAAGGTTGGGACAGGGGAGGACCTAGCACAGATACGCAGTATTTT. Protein: CASSQGWDRGGPSTDTQYF.

CDR3 nucleotides: TGCGCCAGCAGCACCCTAGCGAAGGTCCAGAATGAGCAGTTCTTC. Its translation: CASSTLAKVQNEQFF. The V gene is TRBV5-1, the J gene TRBJ2-1; TRBD2 is a possible D gene (6 bases). Germline V gives CDR1 SGHRS, CDR2 YFSETQ. The length of the CDR3 is 15 residues. The V end lost 4 bases, the J end lost 7 bases, and 18 bases lay between the germline ends.

The CDR3 region is CASSPQGLTGELFF. CDR3 DNA: TGTGCCAGCTCACCGCAGGGACTCACCGGGGAGCTGTTTTTT. The rearrangement joins TRBV18 to TRBJ2-2; perhaps TRBD2 as D (6 bases). Trimming pared 3 bases from V and 4 bases from J, leaving 9 bases between. The CDR3 is 14 amino acids. The V gene's germline CDR1 is KGHSH and CDR2 LQKENI.

The chain carries TRBV5-6 and TRBJ2-7; TRBD2 is a possible D gene (6 bases). This CDR3 comprises 14 residues. Germline CDR1 is SGHDT and CDR2 is YYEEEE. The ends were cut back, 4 bases at V and 0 bases at J, with 11 bases in the middle. The CDR3 here is CASSRSGNSYEQYF. DNA for the CDR3: TGTGCCAGCAGCCGTAGCGGAAACTCCTACGAGCAGTACTTC.

This clone has just one count. The chain uses TRBV7-2 and TRBJ2-3; 15 bases line up with TRBD2. The CDR3 length is 17 residues. Germline CDR1 SGHTA, CDR2 FQGNSA. V was clipped by 6 bases and J by 6 bases; unmatched bases: 10. The CDR3 DNA reads as TGTGCCAGCAGTCGGAGCGGGACTAGCGGGAGGACCGATACGCAGTATTTT. Translated, it gives CASSRSGTSGRTDTQYF.

The chain has TRBV10-1 and TRBJ2-3, with D uncertain. The CDR3 totals 13 residues. Per the germline V gene, CDR1 is WNHNN and CDR2 is SYGVQD (reference sequence). The V end lost 6 bases, the J end lost 1 base, and 8 bases lay between the germline ends. CDR3 region: CASRAGGTDTQYF. The DNA for the CDR3 is TGCGCCAGCAGGGCCGGAGGCACAGATACGCAGTATTTT.